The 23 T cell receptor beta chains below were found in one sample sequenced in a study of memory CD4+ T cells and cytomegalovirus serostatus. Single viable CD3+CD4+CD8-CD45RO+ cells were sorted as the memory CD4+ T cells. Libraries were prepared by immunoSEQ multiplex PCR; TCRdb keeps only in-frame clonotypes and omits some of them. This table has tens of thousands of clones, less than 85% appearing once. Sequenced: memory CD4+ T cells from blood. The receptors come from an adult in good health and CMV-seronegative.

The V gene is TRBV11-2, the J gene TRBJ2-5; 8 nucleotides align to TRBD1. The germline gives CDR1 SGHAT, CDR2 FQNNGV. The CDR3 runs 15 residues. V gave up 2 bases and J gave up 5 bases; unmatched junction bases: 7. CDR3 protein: CASSLQSGGSETQYF. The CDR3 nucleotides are TGTGCCAGCAGCTTACAGTCAGGGGGCAGCGAGACCCAGTACTTC.

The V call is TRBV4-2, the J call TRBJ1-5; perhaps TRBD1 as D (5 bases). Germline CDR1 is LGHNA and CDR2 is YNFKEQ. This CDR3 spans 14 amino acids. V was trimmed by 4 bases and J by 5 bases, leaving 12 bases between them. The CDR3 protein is CASSPSQGDQPQHF. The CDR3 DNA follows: TGTGCCAGCAGCCCTTCTCAGGGAGATCAGCCCCAGCATTTT.

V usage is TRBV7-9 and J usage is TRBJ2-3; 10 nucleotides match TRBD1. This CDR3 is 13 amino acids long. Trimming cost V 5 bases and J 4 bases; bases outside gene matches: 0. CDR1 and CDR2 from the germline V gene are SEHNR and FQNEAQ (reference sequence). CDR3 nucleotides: TGTGCCAGCAGCGGACAGGGGGCAGATACGCAGTATTTT. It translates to CASSGQGADTQYF.

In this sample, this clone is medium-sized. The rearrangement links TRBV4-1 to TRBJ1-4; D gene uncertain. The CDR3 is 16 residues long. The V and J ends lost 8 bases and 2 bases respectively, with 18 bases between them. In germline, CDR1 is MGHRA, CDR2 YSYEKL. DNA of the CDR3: TGCGCCAGCCATTCGGCTAGTCCCCTGACTAATGAAAAACTGTTTTTT. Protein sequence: CASHSASPLTNEKLFF.

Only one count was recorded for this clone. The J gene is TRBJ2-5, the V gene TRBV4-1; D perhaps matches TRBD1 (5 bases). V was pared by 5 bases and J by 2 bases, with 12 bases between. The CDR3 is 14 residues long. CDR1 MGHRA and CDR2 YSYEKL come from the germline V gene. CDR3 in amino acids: CASSIAGAQETQYF. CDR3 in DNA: TGCGCCAGCAGCATTGCTGGGGCACAAGAGACCCAGTACTTC.

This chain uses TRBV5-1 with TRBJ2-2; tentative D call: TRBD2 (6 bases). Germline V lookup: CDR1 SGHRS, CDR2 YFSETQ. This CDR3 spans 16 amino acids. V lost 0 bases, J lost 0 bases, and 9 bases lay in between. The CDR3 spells CASSLAPGANTGELFF. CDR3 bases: TGCGCCAGCAGCTTGGCTCCGGGGGCGAACACCGGGGAGCTGTTTTTT.

CDR3 sequence reads: CASSLDRAGNTIYF. The DNA of the CDR3 is TGCGCCAGCAGCTTGGACAGGGCTGGAAACACCATATATTTT. V gene TRBV5-1 combines with J gene TRBJ1-3; tentative D call: TRBD1 (6 bases). Germline CDR1 and CDR2: SGHRS and YFSETQ. The CDR3 contains 14 residues. V was trimmed by 0 bases and J by 2 bases, leaving 6 bases between them. The full variable domain, in which reference TRBV5-1 and TRBJ1-3 provide the parts outside the CDR3, is KAGVTQTPRYLIKTRGQQVTLSCSPISGHRSVSWYQQTPGQGLQFLFEYFSETQRNKGNFPGRFSGRQFSNSRSEMNVSTLELGDSALYLCASSLDRAGNTIYFGEGSWLTVV.

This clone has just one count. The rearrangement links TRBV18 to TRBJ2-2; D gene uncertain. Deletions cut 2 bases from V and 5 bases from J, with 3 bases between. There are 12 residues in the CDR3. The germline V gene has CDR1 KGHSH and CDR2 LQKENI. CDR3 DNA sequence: TGTGCCAGCTCACCAGAAACCGGGGAGCTGTTTTTT. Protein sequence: CASSPETGELFF.

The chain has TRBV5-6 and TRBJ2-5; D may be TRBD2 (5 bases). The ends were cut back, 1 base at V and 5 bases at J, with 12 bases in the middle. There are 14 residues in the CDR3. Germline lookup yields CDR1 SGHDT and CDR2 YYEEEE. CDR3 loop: CASSLFGGSETQYF. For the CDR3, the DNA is TGTGCCAGCAGCTTGTTTGGTGGGAGTGAGACCCAGTACTTC.

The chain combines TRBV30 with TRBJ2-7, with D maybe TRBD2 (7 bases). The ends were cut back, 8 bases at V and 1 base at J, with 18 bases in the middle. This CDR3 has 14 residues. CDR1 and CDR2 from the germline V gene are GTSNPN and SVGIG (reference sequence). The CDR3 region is CAGGPMGGSYEQYF. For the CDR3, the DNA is TGTGCCGGGGGGCCCATGGGGGGGTCCTACGAGCAGTACTTC.

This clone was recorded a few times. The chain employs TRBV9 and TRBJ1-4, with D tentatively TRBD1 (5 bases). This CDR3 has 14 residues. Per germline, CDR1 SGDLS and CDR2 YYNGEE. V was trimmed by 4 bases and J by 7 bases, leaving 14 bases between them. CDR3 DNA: TGTGCCAGCAGCCTTCAGGGAGGAGGTGAAAAACTGTTTTTT. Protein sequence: CASSLQGGGEKLFF.

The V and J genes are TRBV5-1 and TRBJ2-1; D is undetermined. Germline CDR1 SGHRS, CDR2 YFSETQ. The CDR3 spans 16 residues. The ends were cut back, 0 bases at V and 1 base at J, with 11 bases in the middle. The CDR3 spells CASSLEATSSYNEQFF. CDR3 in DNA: TGCGCCAGCAGCTTGGAAGCTACCTCTTCCTACAATGAGCAGTTCTTC. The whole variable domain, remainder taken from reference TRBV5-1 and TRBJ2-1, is KAGVTQTPRYLIKTRGQQVTLSCSPISGHRSVSWYQQTPGQGLQFLFEYFSETQRNKGNFPGRFSGRQFSNSRSEMNVSTLELGDSALYLCASSLEATSSYNEQFFGPGTRLTVL.

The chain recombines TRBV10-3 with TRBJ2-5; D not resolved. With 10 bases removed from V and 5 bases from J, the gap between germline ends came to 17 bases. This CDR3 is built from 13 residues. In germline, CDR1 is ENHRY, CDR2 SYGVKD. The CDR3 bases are TGTGCCAGCCTTAACATCCCTGGGGAGACCCAGTACTTC. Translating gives CASLNIPGETQYF.

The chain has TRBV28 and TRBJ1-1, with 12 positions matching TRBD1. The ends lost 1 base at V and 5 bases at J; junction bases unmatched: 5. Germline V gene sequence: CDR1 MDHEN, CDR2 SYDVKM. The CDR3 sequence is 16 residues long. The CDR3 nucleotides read TGTGCCAGCAGTTTATCGGGACAGGGGGCGCGGACTGAAGCTTTCTTT. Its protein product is CASSLSGQGARTEAFF.

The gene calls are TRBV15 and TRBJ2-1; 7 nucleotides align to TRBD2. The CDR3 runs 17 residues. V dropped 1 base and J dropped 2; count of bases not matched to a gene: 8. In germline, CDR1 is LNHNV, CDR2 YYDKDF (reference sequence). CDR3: CATSRAYGSGPYNEQFF. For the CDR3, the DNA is TGTGCCACCAGCAGAGCTTATGGTAGCGGGCCCTACAATGAGCAGTTCTTC.

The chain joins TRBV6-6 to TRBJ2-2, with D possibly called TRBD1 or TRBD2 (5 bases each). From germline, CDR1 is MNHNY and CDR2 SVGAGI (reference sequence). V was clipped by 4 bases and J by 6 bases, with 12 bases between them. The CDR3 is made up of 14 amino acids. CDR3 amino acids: CASSLPQGAGELFF. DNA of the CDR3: TGTGCCAGCAGTTTGCCGCAGGGAGCCGGGGAGCTGTTTTTT.

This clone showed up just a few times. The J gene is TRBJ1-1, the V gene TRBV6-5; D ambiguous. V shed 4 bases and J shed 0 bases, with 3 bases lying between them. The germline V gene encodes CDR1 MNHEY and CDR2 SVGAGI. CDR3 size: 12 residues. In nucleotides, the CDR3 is TGTGCCAGCAGTTCTGTGAACACTGAAGCTTTCTTT. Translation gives CASSSVNTEAFF.

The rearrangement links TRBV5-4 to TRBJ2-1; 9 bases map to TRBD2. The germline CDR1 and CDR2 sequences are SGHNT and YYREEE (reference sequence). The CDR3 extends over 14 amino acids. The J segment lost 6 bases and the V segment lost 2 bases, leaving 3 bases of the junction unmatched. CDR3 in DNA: TGTGCCAGCAGCTTACCACTAGCGGGCAATGAGCAGTTCTTC. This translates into CASSLPLAGNEQFF.

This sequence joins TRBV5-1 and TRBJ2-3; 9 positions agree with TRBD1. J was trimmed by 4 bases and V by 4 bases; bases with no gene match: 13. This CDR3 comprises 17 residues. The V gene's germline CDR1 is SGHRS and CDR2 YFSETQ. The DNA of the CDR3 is TGCGCCAGCAGCCCCCCCGGGGGGACAGGGTGGGCAGATACGCAGTATTTT. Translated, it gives CASSPPGGTGWADTQYF.

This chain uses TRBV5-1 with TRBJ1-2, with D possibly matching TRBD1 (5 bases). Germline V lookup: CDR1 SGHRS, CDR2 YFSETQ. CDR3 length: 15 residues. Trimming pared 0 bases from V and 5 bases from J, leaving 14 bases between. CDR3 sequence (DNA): TGCGCCAGCAGCTTGGGTGGAGACAGATTATATGGCTACACCTTC. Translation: CASSLGGDRLYGYTF.

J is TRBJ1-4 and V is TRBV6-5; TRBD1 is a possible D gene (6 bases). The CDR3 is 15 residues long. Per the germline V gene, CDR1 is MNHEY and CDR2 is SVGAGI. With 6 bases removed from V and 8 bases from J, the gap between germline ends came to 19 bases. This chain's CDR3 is CASRLKGGFREKLFF. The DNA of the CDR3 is TGTGCCAGCAGACTTAAAGGGGGATTCCGCGAAAAACTGTTTTTT.

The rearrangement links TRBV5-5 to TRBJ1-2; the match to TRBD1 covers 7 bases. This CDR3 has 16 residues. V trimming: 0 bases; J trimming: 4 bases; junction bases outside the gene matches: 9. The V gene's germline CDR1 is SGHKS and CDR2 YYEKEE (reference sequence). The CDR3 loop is CASSLATGTDAYGYTF. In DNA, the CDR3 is TGTGCCAGCAGCTTGGCTACCGGGACAGACGCCTATGGCTACACCTTC. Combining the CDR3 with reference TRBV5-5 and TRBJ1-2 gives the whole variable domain DAGVTQSPTHLIKTRGQQVTLRCSPISGHKSVSWYQQVLGQGPQFIFQYYEKEERGRGNFPDRFSARQFPNYSSELNVNALLLGDSALYLCASSLATGTDAYGYTFGSGTRLTVV.

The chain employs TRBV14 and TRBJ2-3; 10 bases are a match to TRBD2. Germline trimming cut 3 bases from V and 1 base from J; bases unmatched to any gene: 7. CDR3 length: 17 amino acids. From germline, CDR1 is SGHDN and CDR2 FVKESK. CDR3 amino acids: CASSQRTLAGGTDTQYF. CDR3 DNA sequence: TGTGCCAGCAGCCAGAGGACCCTAGCGGGGGGCACAGATACGCAGTATTTT.